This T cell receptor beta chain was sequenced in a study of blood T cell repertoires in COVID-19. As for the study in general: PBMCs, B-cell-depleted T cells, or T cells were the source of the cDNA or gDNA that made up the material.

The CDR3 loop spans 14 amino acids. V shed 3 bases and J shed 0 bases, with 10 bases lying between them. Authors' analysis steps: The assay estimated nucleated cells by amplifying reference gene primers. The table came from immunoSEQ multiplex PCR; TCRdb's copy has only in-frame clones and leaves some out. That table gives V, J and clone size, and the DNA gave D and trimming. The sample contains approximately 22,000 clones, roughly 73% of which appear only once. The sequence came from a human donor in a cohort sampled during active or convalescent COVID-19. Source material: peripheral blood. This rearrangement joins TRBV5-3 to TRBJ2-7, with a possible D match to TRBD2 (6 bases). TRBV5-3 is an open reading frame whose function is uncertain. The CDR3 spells CARSWGEDSYEQYF. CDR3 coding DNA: TGTGCCAGAAGCTGGGGGGAGGACTCCTACGAGCAGTACTTC.